This T cell receptor beta chain comes out of a study of PD-1 blockade in classical Hodgkin lymphoma. Assay: immunoSEQ multiplex PCR; the TCRdb copy retains only in-frame clones and omits some. The data contain 12,000 or so clones, 70% to 90% of them singletons. Indicated time point: cycle 4 day 1 (C4D1), after 6 weeks of nivolumab. Brentuximab vedotin exposure varied among the patients, all of whom had relapsed after autologous stem cell transplantation. The investigators isolated CD8+ T cells from thawed PBMCs using magnetic negative selection. This sample comprised CD8+ T cells from blood, obtained before the fourth cycle of nivolumab. The sequence was obtained from a human donor with classical Hodgkin lymphoma. The donor label of this sample is uncertain.

The chain's CDR3 is CSVAVMGNTGELFF. The CDR3 DNA sequence: TGCAGCGTTGCGGTTATGGGTAACACCGGGGAGCTGTTTTTT. The genes are TRBV29-1 and TRBJ2-2; D not certain. Germline V lookup: CDR1 SQVTM, CDR2 ANQGSEA. The V and J ends lost 4 bases and 2 bases respectively, with 11 bases between them. The CDR3 totals 14 residues.